Presented here are 14 T cell receptor beta chains from one specimen sequenced in a study of T cells in Graves' hyperthyroidism and ophthalmopathy. Amplification of TCR beta CDR3 regions was performed using RNA transcripts as template. The TCR CDR3 first-round RT-PCR relied on the HTBI primer set. In TCRdb, the multiplex PCR reads were re-called with MiXCR into one record per CDR3 protein. Here the sample spans 450,000 to 550,000 distinct CDR3 sequences, roughly 24% being singletons. Material: blood. The receptors were gathered from a woman aged 30 to 39 with Graves' ophthalmopathy.

Ten or more counts support this clonotype. The chain has TRBV27 and TRBJ1-2; perhaps TRBD1 as D (5 bases). The CDR3 has 13 amino acids. The germline V gene has CDR1 MNHEY and CDR2 SMNVEV (reference sequence). V lost 0 bases to trimming and J lost 7 bases, with 9 bases between them. The CDR3 is CASSLSPRAGYTF. CDR3 nucleotides: TGTGCCAGCAGTTTATCCCCCAGGGCTGGCTACACCTTC.

In the case of this clonotype: This may come from a read error, since a much larger clone is one base off. The chain has TRBV12-3 or TRBV12-4 and TRBJ1-2; 8 nucleotides agree with TRBD1. The length of the CDR3 is 15 residues. The V and J ends lost 3 bases and 5 bases, in that order; junction bases with no gene match: 8. CDR3 nucleotides: TGTGCCAGCAGTTTCGCCCCGGGACAGGTATATGGCTACACCTTC. Amino acids: CASSFAPGQVYGYTF.

This clonotype was seen at least ten times. The chain combines TRBV29-1 with TRBJ1-1; D remains ambiguous. Germline V gene lookup returns CDR1 SQVTM and CDR2 ANQGSEA. The CDR3 has 18 amino acids. Trimming removed 3 bases at V and 7 bases at J, with 30 bases between. Written as DNA, the CDR3 is TGCAGCGTTGAGTTGTTCTCAGTAACGCTTAGGGCTTCGGGTGAAGCTTTCTTT. It encodes CSVELFSVTLRASGEAFF.

This chain links TRBV2 with TRBJ2-7; tentatively, D is TRBD2 (6 bases). Trimming took 6 bases from V and 3 from J, leaving 12 bases between them. Germline loops: CDR1 SNHLY, CDR2 FYNNEI. The CDR3 extends over 13 amino acids. CDR3 residues: CASRAPGDYEQYF. DNA of the CDR3: TGTGCCAGCAGGGCCCCGGGGGACTACGAGCAGTACTTC.

This sequence joins TRBV10-3 and TRBJ1-3; D gene uncertain. The CDR3 is 13 residues long. Deletions cut 4 bases from V and 1 base from J, with 5 bases between. CDR1 and CDR2 (germline): ENHRY, SYGVKD. The CDR3 DNA follows: TGTGCCATCAGTGGACCATCTGGAAACACCATATATTTT. This sequence encodes CAISGPSGNTIYF.

This clonotype was found many times. V and J are TRBV2 and TRBJ1-1; D ambiguous. Trimming removed 4 bases at V and 0 bases at J, with 9 bases between. Per the germline V gene, CDR1 is SNHLY and CDR2 is FYNNEI. This CDR3 has 14 residues. For the CDR3, the DNA is TGTGCCAGCAGTGTGGGCAGCTTGAACACTGAAGCTTTCTTT. Protein: CASSVGSLNTEAFF.

This clonotype appeared many times. The chain has TRBV29-1 and TRBJ1-2; 9 positions agree with TRBD1. Germline CDR1 and CDR2: SQVTM and ANQGSEA. CDR3 length: 12 amino acids. The V and J ends lost 8 bases and 6 bases, in that order; junction bases with no gene match: 7. In nucleotides, the CDR3 is TGCAGCTCCCACCGGGACAGGGATGGCTACACCTTC. Translated, it gives CSSHRDRDGYTF.

The rearrangement joins TRBV2 to TRBJ1-5; TRBD1 agrees at 8 bases. V shed 7 bases, J shed 3 bases, and the junction held 8 bases outside the gene matches. The CDR3 length is 15 residues. Germline lookup yields CDR1 SNHLY and CDR2 FYNNEI. CDR3 nucleotides: TGTGCCAGCACCGAACGGGGACAGGACAATCAGCCCCAGCATTTT. Its translation is CASTERGQDNQPQHF.

This clonotype showed up many times. The rearrangement uses TRBV10-3 and TRBJ1-1; no definite D call. CDR1 ENHRY and CDR2 SYGVKD come from the germline V gene. The CDR3 extends over 15 amino acids. The V end lost 3 bases, the J end lost 2 bases, and 13 bases lay between the germline ends. The CDR3 sequence: CAISDLKGENTEAFF. The CDR3 DNA is TGTGCCATCAGTGACCTAAAGGGAGAAAACACTGAAGCTTTCTTT.

The rearrangement links TRBV19 to TRBJ1-1, with D tentatively TRBD1 (6 bases). This CDR3 is built from 14 residues. The germline V and J ends were trimmed by 7 bases and 4 bases, with 16 bases remaining between them. Germline assignment: CDR1 LNHDA and CDR2 SQIVND (reference sequence). The CDR3 nucleotides read TGTGCCAGTATTAATGGGGGGGGCCGCACTGAAGCTTTCTTT. Amino acid sequence: CASINGGGRTEAFF.

This clonotype was seen many times. The V call is TRBV28, the J call TRBJ1-2, with 8 bases identical to TRBD1. Germline V gives CDR1 MDHEN, CDR2 SYDVKM. V was clipped by 5 bases and J by 8 bases; unmatched bases: 4. The CDR3 is 12 residues long. DNA for the CDR3: TGTGCCAGCAGTCTTCGGACAGGGGGCTACACCTTC. This gives the protein CASSLRTGGYTF.

This clonotype has a count of ten or more. V usage is TRBV5-1 and J usage is TRBJ2-5; 8 nucleotides match TRBD1. V shed 4 bases, J shed 3 bases, and the junction held 8 bases outside the gene matches. This CDR3 is built from 15 residues. Looked up from germline, CDR1 is SGHRS and CDR2 is YFSETQ. CDR3 nucleotides: TGCGCCAGCAGCGATGGACAGGGTGGCGAAGAGACCCAGTACTTC. This encodes CASSDGQGGEETQYF. The whole variable domain, remainder taken from reference TRBV5-1 and TRBJ2-5, is KAGVTQTPRYLIKTRGQQVTLSCSPISGHRSVSWYQQTPGQGLQFLFEYFSETQRNKGNFPGRFSGRQFSNSRSEMNVSTLELGDSALYLCASSDGQGGEETQYFGPGTRLLVL.

This clonotype was recorded many times. This rearrangement joins TRBV4-1 to TRBJ2-7, with D possibly being TRBD1 or TRBD2 (5 bases each). From germline, CDR1 is MGHRA and CDR2 YSYEKL. The V end lost 1 base, the J end lost 3 bases, and 19 bases lay between the germline ends. This CDR3 is 17 amino acids long. The CDR3, as DNA: TGCGCCAGCAGCCAAGTAGGCCTCCGGGACGGGGACTACGAGCAGTACTTC. It encodes CASSQVGLRDGDYEQYF.

This chain links TRBV6-5 with TRBJ2-5; 16 positions match TRBD2. The germline V gene has CDR1 MNHEY and CDR2 SVGAGI. This CDR3 region has 18 residues. V shed 0 bases and J 2 bases; nucleotides not matched to a gene: 3. The CDR3 here is CASSYSGLAGGRQETQYF. The CDR3 DNA is TGTGCCAGCAGTTACTCGGGACTAGCGGGGGGGAGGCAAGAGACCCAGTACTTC.